The 15 T cell receptor beta chains in this list originate from one sample, sequenced in a study of neoadjuvant anti-PD-1 for oral cavity cancer (dated by TCRdb to 2020 to 2022). Reading the label with the study, this specimen's time point is: after neoadjuvant nivolumab, at surgical resection. Library preparation employed the immunoSEQ multiplex PCR assay. Entries here come from immuneACCESS through TCRdb and include only in-frame sequences with V and J called. Some clones fail to appear in such tables; in the studies checked, an unresolved V gene covers under half of the shortfall, and the cause of the remainder is unknown. In all, the sample holds 20,000 to 25,000 clones, and less than 50% of those were seen once. The ten top clones hold under 50% of the sample. The material was tumor tissue, obtained after nivolumab (anti-PD-1) treatment. The receptor set was obtained from a person between 40 and 79 years old with oral cavity squamous cell carcinoma.

The sample holds one count of this clone. The rearrangement uses TRBV27 and TRBJ2-3; 10 bases are a match to TRBD1. The CDR3 contains 16 residues. The germline V gene encodes CDR1 MNHEY and CDR2 SMNVEV (reference sequence). With V trimmed by 7 bases and J by 3 bases, 10 bases remained unmatched. The chain's CDR3 is CASTLLGTGATDTQYF. CDR3 in DNA: TGTGCCAGCACCCTTCTAGGGACAGGGGCGACAGATACGCAGTATTTT.

This clone came up a few times. Here the CDR3 reads CASSSSSRGNEKLFF. The CDR3 nucleotides are TGTGCCAGCAGCTCTTCCTCTCGGGGGAACGAAAAACTGTTTTTT. V and J are TRBV5-6 and TRBJ1-4; D is perhaps TRBD1 (5 bases). V was pared by 3 bases and J by 8 bases, with 17 bases between. The germline CDR1 and CDR2 sequences are SGHDT and YYEEEE. The CDR3 runs to 15 residues.

The V call is TRBV20-1, the J call TRBJ1-1; D is perhaps TRBD1 (5 bases). Germline assignment: CDR1 DFQATT and CDR2 SNEGSKA (reference sequence). The CDR3 contains 11 residues. With 7 bases removed from V and 2 bases from J, the gap between germline ends came to 8 bases. This CDR3 is CSVTANTEAFF. CDR3 sequence (DNA): TGCAGTGTGACAGCCAACACTGAAGCTTTCTTT.

As for this clone: This may arise from a read error, as a much more abundant clone is one base away. The V and J genes are TRBV11-2 and TRBJ2-5; TRBD2 agrees at 9 bases. V shed 1 base, J shed 2 bases, and the junction held 5 bases outside the gene matches. The CDR3 is 16 residues long. Germline loops: CDR1 SGHAT, CDR2 FQNNGV. The CDR3 nucleotides are TGTGCCAGCAGCTTAGGGGGCGGGGGGGCACAAGAGACCCAGTACTTC. As protein: CASSLGGGGAQETQYF.

The chain carries TRBV7-8 and TRBJ1-3; D not resolved. The germline CDR1 and CDR2 sequences are SGHVS and FQNEAQ. The CDR3 consists of 18 residues. V was pared by 5 bases and J by 0 bases, with 20 bases between. CDR3: CASSQSSRAPSSGNTIYF. CDR3 DNA: TGTGCCAGCAGCCAATCTTCCCGGGCTCCGAGCTCTGGAAACACCATATATTTT.

This clone was detected a few times. The chain couples TRBV5-1 to TRBJ1-4; D gene ambiguous. Germline V gene data show CDR1 as SGHRS and CDR2 as YFSETQ. The germline V and J ends were trimmed by 9 bases and 4 bases, with 19 bases remaining between them. This CDR3 comprises 15 residues. The chain's CDR3 is CATRDGGSDNEKLFF. CDR3 sequence (DNA): TGCGCCACCAGAGATGGTGGCAGTGATAATGAAAAACTGTTTTTT.

In its sample, this clone was seen a few times. The genes are TRBV2 and TRBJ1-3; D gene unclear. V was cut by 5 bases and J by 0 bases, with 11 bases left in between. From germline, CDR1 is SNHLY and CDR2 FYNNEI. The CDR3 runs 15 residues. The DNA for the CDR3 is TGTGCCAGCAGTTTTTCAGCGAGCTCTGGAAACACCATATATTTT. The encoded protein is CASSFSASSGNTIYF.

The chain has TRBV7-2 and TRBJ2-3, with D hard to call. Germline V gene lookup returns CDR1 SGHTA and CDR2 FQGNSA. The ends were cut back, 0 bases at V and 3 bases at J, with 1 base in the middle. CDR3 length equals 12 residues. CDR3 nucleotides: TGTGCCAGCAGCTTAGCGACAGATACGCAGTATTTT. It yields the protein CASSLATDTQYF.

V and J are TRBV7-6 and TRBJ1-1; possible D gene TRBD1, 6 bases. V was pared by 1 base and J by 6 bases, with 15 bases between. This CDR3 contains 15 residues. The V gene's germline CDR1 is SGHVS and CDR2 FNYEAQ. CDR3 sequence reads: CASSLGVGGFPEAFF. CDR3 DNA sequence: TGTGCCAGCAGCTTAGGTGTTGGGGGCTTCCCTGAAGCTTTCTTT.

In DNA, the CDR3 is TGTGCCAGTAGGCGCAGGGTTGGTGAAAAACTGTTTTTT. Translating it yields CASRRRVGEKLFF. The V call is TRBV19, the J call TRBJ1-4; D possibly corresponds to TRBD1 (5 bases). CDR1 LNHDA and CDR2 SQIVND come from the germline V gene (reference sequence). The CDR3 is 13 amino acids. Trimming removed 6 bases from V and 7 bases from J, with 12 bases in between. Looking up the rest from reference TRBV19 and TRBJ1-4 gives the full variable domain: DGGITQSPKYLFRKEGQNVTLSCEQNLNHDAMYWYRQDPGQGLRLIYYSQIVNDFQKGDIAEGYSVSREKKESFPLTVTSAQKNPTAFYLCASRRRVGEKLFFGSGTQLSVL.

V gene TRBV7-2 combines with J gene TRBJ2-7, with TRBD2 as a possible D gene (6 bases). The V end lost 1 base, the J end lost 2 bases, and 9 bases lay between the germline ends. The CDR3 runs 14 residues. Germline V gives CDR1 SGHTA, CDR2 FQGNSA. CDR3 amino acids: CASSLGGEAYEQYF. The CDR3 DNA is TGTGCCAGCAGCTTAGGTGGGGAGGCCTACGAGCAGTACTTC.

V is TRBV27 and J is TRBJ1-2, with TRBD1 as a possible D gene (6 bases). The germline gives CDR1 MNHEY, CDR2 SMNVEV (reference sequence). CDR3 length: 12 amino acids. Trimming shortened V by 4 bases and J by 8 bases, and 11 bases separated the two germline ends. The CDR3 reads CASSSTGRGYTF. The DNA for the CDR3 is TGTGCCAGCAGTTCGACAGGTCGAGGCTACACCTTC.

This CDR3 reads CASSDSSSGANVLTF. DNA of the CDR3: TGTGCCAGCAGTGACTCTTCTTCTGGGGCCAACGTCCTGACTTTC. The V and J genes are TRBV6-4 and TRBJ2-6; D call uncertain. Germline values: CDR1 MRHNA, CDR2 SNTAGT. The CDR3 runs to 15 residues. The ends were cut back, 0 bases at V and 1 base at J, with 4 bases in the middle.

Regarding this clone: The same CDR3 arises from other DNA sequences in this sample as well. The chain couples TRBV29-1 to TRBJ2-7; D is undetermined. CDR3 size: 10 residues. The ends were cut back, 7 bases at V and 6 bases at J, with 10 bases in the middle. From germline, CDR1 is SQVTM and CDR2 ANQGSEA. CDR3 DNA sequence: TGCAGCGCACTGAGCCGCGAGCAGTACTTC. Translation gives CSALSREQYF.

The chain combines TRBV5-1 with TRBJ2-1; TRBD1 agrees at 10 bases. Looked up from germline, CDR1 is SGHRS and CDR2 is YFSETQ. The CDR3 is 15 residues long. Trimming took 2 bases from V and 9 from J; bases not matched to a gene: 8. CDR3 sequence: CASSLSGTGASEQFF. In DNA form, the CDR3 reads TGCGCCAGCAGCTTATCAGGGACAGGGGCTTCTGAGCAGTTCTTC.